Below, one T cell receptor (beta chain) is given with its context. Its antigen is not yet known. The record has no base qualities; no much larger clone is one base away. Enrolling through a virtual design, the prospective study's participants ranged in age from roughly 18 to 90 years and lived across 24 United States geographic areas. In the prospective study, cohorts were assigned on the basis of participant-reported clinical history obtained from a screening survey and a study questionnaire. Exposed participants had been in contact, within 2 weeks of entering the study, with a person who had a PCR-confirmed or clinician-diagnosed case of COVID-19. Each participant in the prospective study had whole blood, serum and a nasopharyngeal or oropharyngeal swab collected by mobile phlebotomists. Prospective study participants could optionally give additional blood draws and questionnaires over an approximately two-month period. Before DNA extraction, blood samples from the prospective study were shipped at room temperature or frozen.

TCRbeta CDR3 regions were amplified from genomic DNA by means of the immunoSEQ Assay, a bias-controlled multiplex PCR. Per the authors' processing: Nucleated cell counts per sample were estimated from amplification of reference gene primers within the assay. To quantify the absolute abundance of each unique TCRbeta CDR3 rearrangement, sequence reads were collapsed and filtered. For each sample, productive Simpson clonality was calculated by taking the square root of Simpson's diversity index across productive rearrangements. TCRdb carries this immuneACCESS record with in-frame sequences only. Its versions omit some clonotypes, under half of them owing to an unresolved V gene in the studies checked, with the rest unexplained. The V and J calls and clone size are taken from that table; D and trimming were inferred from the DNA. A total of almost 350,000 clones appear in this sample, more than 70% of them only once. 0.85% to 1.3% of the sample is taken by the ten largest.

The sample is drawn from a study of blood T cell repertoires in COVID-19 (TCRdb year 2020). General notes on the study: Collaborator samples came from the United States, Italy and Spain and covered acute and convalescent phases of COVID-19. The material from the prospective study consisted of cDNA or gDNA derived from T cells, B-cell-depleted T cells, or PBMCs. The dataset comprised deeply sampled blood TCRbeta repertoires from subjects exposed to, actively infected with, or recovered from COVID-19. The repertoires were made available in a free public database intended to serve as a resource for research on the immune response to SARS-CoV-2. Samples were obtained from the ongoing ImmuneRACE study (first 160 participants) and from over 1,000 subjects provided by 6 global collaborators. The sample metadata nearly always contained a de-identified subject ID, COVID-19 status, age in years and sex. HLA class I and class II types, where available, came from metadata supplied by the sample provider rather than from assay-based typing. The study at large found these results: The amount of clinical and demographic metadata varied by source and participant and was provided uncurated.

Including the terminal cysteine and phenylalanine, the CDR3 comprises 15 residues. The entry retains the CDR3 DNA only, 45 bases that are in frame from base 1. The V end gives up 4 bases and the J end 0 bases, leaving 3 bases in the junction not matched to a gene. The germline V gene encodes CDR1 SGHTA and CDR2 FQGTGA. This sequence uses TRBV7-3 and TRBJ2-3; TRBD1 lines up with 8 middle nucleotides. This sequence was found in a woman under 40 who had been exposed to COVID-19. The sample comprised PBMCs or T cells enriched from blood (not recorded which). The DNA is as follows: TGTGCCAGCAGCTGGACAGGGACAAGCACAGATACGCAGTATTTT. It is translated as CASSWTGTSTDTQYF.